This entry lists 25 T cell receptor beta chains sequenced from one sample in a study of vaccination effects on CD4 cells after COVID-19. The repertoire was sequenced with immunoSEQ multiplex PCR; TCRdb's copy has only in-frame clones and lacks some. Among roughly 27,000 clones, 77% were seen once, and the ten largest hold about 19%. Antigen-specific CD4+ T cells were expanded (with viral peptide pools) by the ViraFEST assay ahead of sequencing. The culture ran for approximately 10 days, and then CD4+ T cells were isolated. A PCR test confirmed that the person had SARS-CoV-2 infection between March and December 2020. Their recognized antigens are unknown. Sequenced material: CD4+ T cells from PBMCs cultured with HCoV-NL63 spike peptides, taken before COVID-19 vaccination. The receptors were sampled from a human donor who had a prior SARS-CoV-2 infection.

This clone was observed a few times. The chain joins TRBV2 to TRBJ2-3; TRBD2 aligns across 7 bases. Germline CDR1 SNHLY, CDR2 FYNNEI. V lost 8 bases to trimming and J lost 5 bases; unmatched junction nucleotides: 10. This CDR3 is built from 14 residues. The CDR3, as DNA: TGTGCCAGCCGCAGACTAGCTAGCGGAGATACGCAGTATTTT. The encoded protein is CASRRLASGDTQYF.

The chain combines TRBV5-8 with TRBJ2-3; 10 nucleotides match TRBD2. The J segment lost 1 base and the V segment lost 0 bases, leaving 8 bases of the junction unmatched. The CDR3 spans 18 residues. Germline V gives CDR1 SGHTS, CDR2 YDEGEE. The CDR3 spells CASSLGLAGPIGTDTQYF. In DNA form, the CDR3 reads TGTGCCAGCAGCTTGGGACTAGCGGGCCCCATAGGCACAGATACGCAGTATTTT. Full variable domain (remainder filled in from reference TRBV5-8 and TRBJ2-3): EAGVTQSPTHLIKTRGQQATLRCSPISGHTSVYWYQQALGLGLQFLLWYDEGEERNRGNFPPRFSGRQFPNYSSELNVNALELEDSALYLCASSLGLAGPIGTDTQYFGPGTRLTVL.

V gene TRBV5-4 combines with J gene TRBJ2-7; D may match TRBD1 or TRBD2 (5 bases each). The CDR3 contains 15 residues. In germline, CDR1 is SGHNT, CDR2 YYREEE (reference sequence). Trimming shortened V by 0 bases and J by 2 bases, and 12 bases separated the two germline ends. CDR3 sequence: CASSLALGVAYEQYF. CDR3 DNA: TGTGCCAGCAGCTTGGCCTTGGGGGTCGCCTACGAGCAGTACTTC.

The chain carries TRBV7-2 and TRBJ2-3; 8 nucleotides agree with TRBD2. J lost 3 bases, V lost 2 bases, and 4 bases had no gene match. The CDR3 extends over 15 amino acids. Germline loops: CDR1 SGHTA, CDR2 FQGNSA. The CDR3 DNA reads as TGTGCCAGCAGCTTAAGGCGGGGGGAGACAGATACGCAGTATTTT. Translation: CASSLRRGETDTQYF. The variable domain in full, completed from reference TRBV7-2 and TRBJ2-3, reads GAGVSQSPSNKVTEKGKDVELRCDPISGHTALYWYRQSLGQGLEFLIYFQGNSAPDKSGLPSDRFSAERTGGSVSTLTIQRTQQEDSAVYLCASSLRRGETDTQYFGPGTRLTVL.

The CDR3 sequence: CATSPARGGTEAFF. DNA for the CDR3: TGTGCCACCAGCCCGGCCCGGGGAGGCACTGAAGCTTTCTTT. The chain uses TRBV15 and TRBJ1-1; D gene uncertain. Germline assignment: CDR1 LNHNV and CDR2 YYDKDF (reference sequence). The V end was cut by 5 bases, the J end by 4 bases, with 14 bases between. The CDR3 is 14 residues long. Together with reference TRBV15 and TRBJ1-1, the CDR3 gives the full variable domain: DAMVIQNPRYQVTQFGKPVTLSCSQTLNHNVMYWYQQKSSQAPKLLFHYYDKDFNNEADTPDNFQSRRPNTSFCFLDIRSPGLGDTAMYLCATSPARGGTEAFFGQGTRLTVV.

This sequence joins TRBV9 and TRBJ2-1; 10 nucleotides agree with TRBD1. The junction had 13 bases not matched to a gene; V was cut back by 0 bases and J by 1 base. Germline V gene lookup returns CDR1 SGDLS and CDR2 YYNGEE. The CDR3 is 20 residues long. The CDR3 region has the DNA TGTGCCAGCAGCGTAGACCTCTACCGGCCGGGACAGGGGTCCTACAATGAGCAGTTCTTC. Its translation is CASSVDLYRPGQGSYNEQFF.

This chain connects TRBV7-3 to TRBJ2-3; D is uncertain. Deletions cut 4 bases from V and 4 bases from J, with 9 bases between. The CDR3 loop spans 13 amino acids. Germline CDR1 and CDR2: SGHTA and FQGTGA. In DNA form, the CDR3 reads TGTGCCAGCAGCTCCCAGTCCTCAGATACGCAGTATTTT. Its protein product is CASSSQSSDTQYF.

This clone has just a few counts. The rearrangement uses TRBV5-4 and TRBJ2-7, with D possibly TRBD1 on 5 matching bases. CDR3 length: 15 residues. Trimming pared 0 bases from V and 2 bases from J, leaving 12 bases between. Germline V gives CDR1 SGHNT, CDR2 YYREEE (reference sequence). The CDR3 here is CASSLAWGAAYEQYF. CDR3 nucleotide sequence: TGTGCCAGCAGCTTGGCATGGGGCGCCGCCTACGAGCAGTACTTC.

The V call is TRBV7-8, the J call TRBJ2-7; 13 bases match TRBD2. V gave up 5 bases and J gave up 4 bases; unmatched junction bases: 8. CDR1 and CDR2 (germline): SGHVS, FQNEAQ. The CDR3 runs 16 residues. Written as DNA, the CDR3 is TGTGCCAGCAGCCCCCCCTTACTAGCGGGGGGGTACGAGCAGTACTTC. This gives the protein CASSPPLLAGGYEQYF. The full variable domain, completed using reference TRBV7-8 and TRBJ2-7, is GAGVSQSPRYKVAKRGQDVALRCDPISGHVSLFWYQQALGQGPEFLTYFQNEAQLDKSGLPSDRFFAERPEGSVSTLKIQRTQQEDSAVYLCASSPPLLAGGYEQYFGPGTRLTVT.

The CDR3 is CASSGTSGTSRQETQYF. The CDR3 bases are TGTGCCAGCAGCGGGACTAGCGGGACCAGTCGGCAAGAGACCCAGTACTTC. This chain uses TRBV13 with TRBJ2-5; 13 bases agree with TRBD2. The V gene's germline CDR1 is PRHDT and CDR2 FYEKMQ (reference sequence). The CDR3 has 17 residues. J lost 2 bases, V lost 5 bases, and 8 bases had no gene match.

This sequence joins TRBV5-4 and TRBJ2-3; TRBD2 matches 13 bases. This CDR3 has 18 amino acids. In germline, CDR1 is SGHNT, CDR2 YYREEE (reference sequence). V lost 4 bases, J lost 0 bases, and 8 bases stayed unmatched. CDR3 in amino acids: CASSAGLAGVTSTDTQYF. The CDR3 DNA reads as TGTGCCAGCAGCGCAGGACTAGCGGGGGTCACTAGCACAGATACGCAGTATTTT. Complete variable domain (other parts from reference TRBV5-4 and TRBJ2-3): ETGVTQSPTHLIKTRGQQVTLRCSSQSGHNTVSWYQQALGQGPQFIFQYYREEENGRGNFPPRFSGLQFPNYSSELNVNALELDDSALYLCASSAGLAGVTSTDTQYFGPGTRLTVL.

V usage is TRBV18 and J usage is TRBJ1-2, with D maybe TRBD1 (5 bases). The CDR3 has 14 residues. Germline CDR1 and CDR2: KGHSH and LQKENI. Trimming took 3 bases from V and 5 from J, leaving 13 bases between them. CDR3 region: CASSPDSAGYGYTF. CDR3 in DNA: TGTGCCAGCTCACCTGACAGCGCCGGGTATGGCTACACCTTC.

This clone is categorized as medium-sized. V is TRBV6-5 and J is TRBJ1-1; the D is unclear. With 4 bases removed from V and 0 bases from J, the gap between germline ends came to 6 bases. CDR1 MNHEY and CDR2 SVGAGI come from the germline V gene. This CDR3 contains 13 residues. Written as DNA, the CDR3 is TGTGCCAGCAGTTCCAGAATGAACACTGAAGCTTTCTTT. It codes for CASSSRMNTEAFF.

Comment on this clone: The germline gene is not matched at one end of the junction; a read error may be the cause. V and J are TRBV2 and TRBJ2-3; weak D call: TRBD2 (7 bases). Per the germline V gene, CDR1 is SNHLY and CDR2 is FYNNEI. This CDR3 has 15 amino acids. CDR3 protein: CASSEGGGYADTQYF. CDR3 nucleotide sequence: TGTGCCAGCAGCGAAGGGGGGGGCTACGCAGATACGCAGTATTTT.

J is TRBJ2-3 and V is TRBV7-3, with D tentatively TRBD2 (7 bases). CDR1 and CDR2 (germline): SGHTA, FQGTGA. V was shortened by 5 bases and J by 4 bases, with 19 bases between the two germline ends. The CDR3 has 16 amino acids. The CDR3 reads CASSPGRGSGPDTQYF. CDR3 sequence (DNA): TGTGCCAGCAGCCCGGGGAGGGGGTCGGGCCCAGATACGCAGTATTTT.

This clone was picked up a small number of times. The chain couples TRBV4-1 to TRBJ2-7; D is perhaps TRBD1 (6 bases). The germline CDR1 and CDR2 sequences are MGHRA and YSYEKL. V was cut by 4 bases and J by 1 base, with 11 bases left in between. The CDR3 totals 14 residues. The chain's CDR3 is CASSRRTDSYEQYF. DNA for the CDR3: TGCGCCAGCAGCCGACGGACAGATTCCTACGAGCAGTACTTC.

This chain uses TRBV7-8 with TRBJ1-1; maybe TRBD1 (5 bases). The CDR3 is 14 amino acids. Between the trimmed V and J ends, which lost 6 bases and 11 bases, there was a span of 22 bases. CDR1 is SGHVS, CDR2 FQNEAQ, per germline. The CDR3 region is CASSNPEGTANAFF. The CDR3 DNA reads TGTGCCAGCAGTAATCCCGAGGGGACTGCGAACGCTTTCTTT.

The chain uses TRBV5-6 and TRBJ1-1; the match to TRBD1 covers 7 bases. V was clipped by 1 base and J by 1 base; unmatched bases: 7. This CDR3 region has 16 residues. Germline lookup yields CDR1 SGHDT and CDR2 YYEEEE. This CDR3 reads CASSLTLGTENTEAFF. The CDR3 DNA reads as TGTGCCAGCAGCTTGACTCTCGGGACAGAGAACACTGAAGCTTTCTTT.

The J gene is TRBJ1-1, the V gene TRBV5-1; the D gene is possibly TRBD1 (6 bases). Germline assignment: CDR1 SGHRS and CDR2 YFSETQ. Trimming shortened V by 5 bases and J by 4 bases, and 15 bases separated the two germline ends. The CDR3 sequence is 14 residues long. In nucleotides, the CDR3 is TGCGCCAGCAGTCGAGTCGAGGGGGTCACTGAAGCTTTCTTT. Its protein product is CASSRVEGVTEAFF.

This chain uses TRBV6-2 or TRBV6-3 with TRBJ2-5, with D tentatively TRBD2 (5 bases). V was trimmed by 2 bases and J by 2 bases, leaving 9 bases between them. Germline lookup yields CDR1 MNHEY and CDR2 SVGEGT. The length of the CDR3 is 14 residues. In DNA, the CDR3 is TGTGCCAGCAGTTACCTGACTACTCAAGAGACCCAGTACTTC. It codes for CASSYLTTQETQYF.

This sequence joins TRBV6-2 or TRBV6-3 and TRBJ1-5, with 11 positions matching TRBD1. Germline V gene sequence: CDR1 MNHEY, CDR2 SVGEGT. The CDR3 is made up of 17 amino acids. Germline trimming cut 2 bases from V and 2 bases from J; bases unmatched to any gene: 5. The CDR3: CASSYRDRGDGNQPQHF. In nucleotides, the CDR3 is TGTGCCAGCAGTTACCGGGACAGGGGGGATGGCAATCAGCCCCAGCATTTT.

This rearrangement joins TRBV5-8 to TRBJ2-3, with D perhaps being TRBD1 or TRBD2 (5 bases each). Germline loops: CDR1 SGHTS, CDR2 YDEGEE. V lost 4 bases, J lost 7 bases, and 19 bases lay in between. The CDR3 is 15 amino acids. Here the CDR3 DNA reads TGTGCCAGCAGCAACCGGGACCCGTGGGAAAATACGCAGTATTTT. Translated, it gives CASSNRDPWENTQYF. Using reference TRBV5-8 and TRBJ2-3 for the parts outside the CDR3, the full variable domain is EAGVTQSPTHLIKTRGQQATLRCSPISGHTSVYWYQQALGLGLQFLLWYDEGEERNRGNFPPRFSGRQFPNYSSELNVNALELEDSALYLCASSNRDPWENTQYFGPGTRLTVL.

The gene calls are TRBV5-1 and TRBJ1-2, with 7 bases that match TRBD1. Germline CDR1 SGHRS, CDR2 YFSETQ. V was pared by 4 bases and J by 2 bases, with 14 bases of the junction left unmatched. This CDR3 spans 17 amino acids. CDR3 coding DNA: TGCGCCAGCAGCCCCGGGCCGGGACAGAAACAGAACTATGGCTACACCTTC. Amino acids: CASSPGPGQKQNYGYTF. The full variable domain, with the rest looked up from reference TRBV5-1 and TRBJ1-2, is KAGVTQTPRYLIKTRGQQVTLSCSPISGHRSVSWYQQTPGQGLQFLFEYFSETQRNKGNFPGRFSGRQFSNSRSEMNVSTLELGDSALYLCASSPGPGQKQNYGYTFGSGTRLTVV.

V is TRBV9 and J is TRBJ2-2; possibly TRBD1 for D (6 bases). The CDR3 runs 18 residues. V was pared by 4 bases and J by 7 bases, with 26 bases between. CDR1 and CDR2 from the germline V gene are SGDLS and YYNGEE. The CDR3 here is CASSRADGTPPLGGELFF. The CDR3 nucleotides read TGTGCCAGCAGCAGAGCAGACGGGACACCACCATTGGGCGGGGAGCTGTTTTTT.

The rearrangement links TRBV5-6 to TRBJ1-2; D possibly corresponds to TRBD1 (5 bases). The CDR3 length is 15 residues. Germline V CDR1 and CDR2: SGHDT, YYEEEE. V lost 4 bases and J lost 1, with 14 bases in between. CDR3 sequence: CASSNFWTNNYGYTF. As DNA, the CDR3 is TGTGCCAGCAGCAATTTTTGGACAAATAACTATGGCTACACCTTC.